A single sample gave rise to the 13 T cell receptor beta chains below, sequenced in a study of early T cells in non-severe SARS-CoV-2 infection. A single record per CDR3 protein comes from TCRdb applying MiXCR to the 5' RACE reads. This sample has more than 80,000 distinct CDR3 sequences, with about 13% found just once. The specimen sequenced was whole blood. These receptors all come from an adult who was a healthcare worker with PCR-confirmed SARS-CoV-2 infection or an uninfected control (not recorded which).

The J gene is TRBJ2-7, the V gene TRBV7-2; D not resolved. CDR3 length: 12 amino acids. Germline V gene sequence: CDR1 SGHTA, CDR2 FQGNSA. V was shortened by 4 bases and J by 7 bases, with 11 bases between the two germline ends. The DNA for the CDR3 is TGTGCCAGCAGCTCCCCTTGGGGAGAGCAGTACTTC. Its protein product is CASSSPWGEQYF.

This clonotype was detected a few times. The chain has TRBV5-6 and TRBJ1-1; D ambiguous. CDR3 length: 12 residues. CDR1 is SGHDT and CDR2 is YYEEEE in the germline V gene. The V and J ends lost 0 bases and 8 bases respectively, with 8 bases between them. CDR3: CASSLDRKEAFF. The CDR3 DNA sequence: TGTGCCAGCAGCTTGGACAGAAAAGAAGCTTTCTTT.

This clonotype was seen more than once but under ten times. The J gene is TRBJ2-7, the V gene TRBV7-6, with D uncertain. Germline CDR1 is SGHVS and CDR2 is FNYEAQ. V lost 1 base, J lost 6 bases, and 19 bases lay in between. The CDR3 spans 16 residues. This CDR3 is CASSLVGSPTPSEQYF. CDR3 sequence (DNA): TGTGCCAGCAGCTTAGTGGGTAGCCCGACGCCGAGCGAGCAGTACTTC.

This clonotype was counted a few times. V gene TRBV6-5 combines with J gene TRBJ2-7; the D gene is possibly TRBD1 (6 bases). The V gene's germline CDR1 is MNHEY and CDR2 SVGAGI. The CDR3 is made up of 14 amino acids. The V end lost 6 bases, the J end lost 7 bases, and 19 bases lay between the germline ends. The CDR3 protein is CASRKSGQPREQYF. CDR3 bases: TGTGCCAGCAGAAAATCAGGACAGCCCAGGGAGCAGTACTTC.

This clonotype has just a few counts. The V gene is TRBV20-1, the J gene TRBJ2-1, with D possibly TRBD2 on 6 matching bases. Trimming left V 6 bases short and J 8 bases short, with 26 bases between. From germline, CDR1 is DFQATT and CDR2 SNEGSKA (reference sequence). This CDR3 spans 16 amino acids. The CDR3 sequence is CSADDVGTEQLDEQFF. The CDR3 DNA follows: TGCAGTGCAGACGACGTGGGGACTGAGCAGTTAGATGAGCAGTTCTTC.

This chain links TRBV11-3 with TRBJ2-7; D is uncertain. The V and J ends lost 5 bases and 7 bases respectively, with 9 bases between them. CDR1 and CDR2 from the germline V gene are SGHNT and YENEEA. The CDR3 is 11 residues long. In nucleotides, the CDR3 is TGTGCCAGCAGCCTCAAAGGGGAGCAGTACTTC. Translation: CASSLKGEQYF. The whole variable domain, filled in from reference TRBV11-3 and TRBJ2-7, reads EAGVVQSPRYKIIEKKQPVAFWCNPISGHNTLYWYLQNLGQGPELLIRYENEEAVDDSQLPKDRFSAERLKGVDSTLKIQPAELGDSAVYLCASSLKGEQYFGPGTRLTVT.

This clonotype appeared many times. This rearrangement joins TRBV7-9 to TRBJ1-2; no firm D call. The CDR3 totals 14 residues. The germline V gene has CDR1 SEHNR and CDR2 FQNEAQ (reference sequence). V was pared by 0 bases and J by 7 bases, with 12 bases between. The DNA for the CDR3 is TGTGCCAGCAGCTTAGCGGAAGGTTTGGGTGGCTACACCTTC. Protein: CASSLAEGLGGYTF.

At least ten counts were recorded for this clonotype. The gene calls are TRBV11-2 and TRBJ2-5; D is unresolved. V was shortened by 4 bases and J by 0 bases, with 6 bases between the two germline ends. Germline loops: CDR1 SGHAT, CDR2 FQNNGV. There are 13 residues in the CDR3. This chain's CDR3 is CASSYMYQETQYF. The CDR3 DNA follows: TGTGCCAGCAGCTACATGTACCAAGAGACCCAGTACTTC.

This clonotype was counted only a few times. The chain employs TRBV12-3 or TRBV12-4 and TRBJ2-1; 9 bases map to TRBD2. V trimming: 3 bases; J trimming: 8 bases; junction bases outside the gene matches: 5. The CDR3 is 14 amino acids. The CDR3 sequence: CASSFAGGQYEQFF. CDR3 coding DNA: TGTGCCAGCAGTTTTGCGGGGGGGCAGTATGAGCAGTTCTTC.

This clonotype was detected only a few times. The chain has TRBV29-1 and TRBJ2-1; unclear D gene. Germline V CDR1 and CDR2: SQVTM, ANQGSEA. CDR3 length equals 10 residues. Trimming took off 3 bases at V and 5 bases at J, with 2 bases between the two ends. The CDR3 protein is CSVDHNEQFF. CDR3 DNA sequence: TGCAGCGTTGATCACAATGAGCAGTTCTTC.

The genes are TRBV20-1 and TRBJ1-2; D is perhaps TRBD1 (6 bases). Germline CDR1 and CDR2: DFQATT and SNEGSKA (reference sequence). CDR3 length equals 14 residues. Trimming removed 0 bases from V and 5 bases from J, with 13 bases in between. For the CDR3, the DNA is TGCAGTGCTAGAGACTGGTCAGGGGAATATGGCTACACCTTC. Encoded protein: CSARDWSGEYGYTF.

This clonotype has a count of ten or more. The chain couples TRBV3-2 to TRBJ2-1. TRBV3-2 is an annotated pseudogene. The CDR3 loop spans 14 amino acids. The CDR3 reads CASSRDLGYNEQFF. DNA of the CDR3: TGTGCCAGCAGCCGGGATTTAGGGTACAATGAGCAGTTCTTC.

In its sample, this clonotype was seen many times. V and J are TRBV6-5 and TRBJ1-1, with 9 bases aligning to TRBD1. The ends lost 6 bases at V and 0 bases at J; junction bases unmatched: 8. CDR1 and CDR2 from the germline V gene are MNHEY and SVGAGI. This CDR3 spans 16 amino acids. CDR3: CASSPWTGDLNTEAFF. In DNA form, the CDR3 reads TGTGCCAGCAGCCCTTGGACAGGGGACCTGAACACTGAAGCTTTCTTT.